The 17 T cell receptor beta chains in this list originate from one sample, sequenced in a study of vaccination effects on CD4 cells after COVID-19. For these TCRs, the target antigens are not known. Ahead of sequencing, the ViraFEST assay grew antigen-specific CD4+ T cells using viral peptide pools. Cultured cells yielded isolated CD4+ T cells after 10 days. Subjects were given two BNT162b2 or mRNA-1273 vaccine doses. Method: immunoSEQ multiplex PCR; TCRdb's copy keeps in-frame clones and lacks some. The sample contains 70,000 to 85,000 clones, 80% to 85% of which appear only once. The sample was CD4+ T cells from PBMCs cultured with HCoV-229E spike peptides, taken after COVID-19 vaccination. The receptors were sampled from a human donor who received a COVID-19 vaccine.

V gene TRBV23-1 combines with J gene TRBJ2-2; D possibly corresponds to TRBD1 (5 bases). TRBV23-1 is marked as an open reading frame, function uncertain. This CDR3 region has 16 residues. Trimming cost V 7 bases and J 0 bases, with 15 bases left between them. In nucleotides, the CDR3 is TGCGCCAGCATCACAGAGGACAACGCGAACACCGGGGAGCTGTTTTTT. Its protein product is CASITEDNANTGELFF.

The rearrangement links TRBV18 to TRBJ1-3; 9 bases align to TRBD1. V lost 5 bases and J lost 1; bases outside the gene matches: 6. This CDR3 is 16 amino acids long. The V gene's germline CDR1 is KGHSH and CDR2 LQKENI. The CDR3 nucleotides are TGTGCCAGCTCAATCACCGGGACAGGGTCTGGAAACACCATATATTTT. Encoded protein: CASSITGTGSGNTIYF.

The chain couples TRBV6-2 or TRBV6-3 to TRBJ1-5; D is ambiguous. The CDR3 loop spans 18 amino acids. Deletions cut 4 bases from V and 7 bases from J, with 26 bases between. The germline gives CDR1 MNHEY, CDR2 SVGEGT. The CDR3 region has the DNA TGTGCCAGCAGTTCTCAAAAGTACATAGGTGAGAGAATACAGCCCCAGCATTTT. Translated: CASSSQKYIGERIQPQHF.

The table lists this clone with a few counts. The gene calls are TRBV4-1 and TRBJ2-2, with 10 positions matching TRBD1. Trimming took 6 bases from V and 1 from J; bases not matched to a gene: 5. The V gene's germline CDR1 is MGHRA and CDR2 YSYEKL. The CDR3 totals 16 residues. Here the CDR3 DNA reads TGCGCCAGCAGAGAGACAGGGGGCAGGAACACCGGGGAGCTGTTTTTT. Encoded protein: CASRETGGRNTGELFF.

The chain carries TRBV6-6 and TRBJ2-5, with 7 bases identical to TRBD2. Germline values: CDR1 MNHNY, CDR2 SVGAGI (reference sequence). V lost 2 bases to trimming and J lost 2 bases; unmatched junction nucleotides: 5. The CDR3 runs 15 residues. The CDR3 sequence: CASSYGGVRQETQYF. In nucleotides, the CDR3 is TGTGCCAGCAGTTACGGGGGGGTCAGACAAGAGACCCAGTACTTC.

The chain employs TRBV6-5 and TRBJ1-5; no reliable D call. The CDR3 runs to 12 residues. Germline V gene data show CDR1 as MNHEY and CDR2 as SVGAGI. Between the trimmed V and J ends, which lost 11 bases and 3 bases, there was a span of 11 bases. In nucleotides, the CDR3 is TGTGCCGGCCAGACGCTCAATCAGCCCCAGCATTTT. Translated, it gives CAGQTLNQPQHF.

The chain couples TRBV30 to TRBJ1-4; a weak D match, TRBD1 (5 bases). Germline-derived CDR1 and CDR2 are GTSNPN and SVGIG (reference sequence). Trimming left V 0 bases short and J 8 bases short, with 16 bases between. This CDR3 region has 15 residues. CDR3 residues: CAWSVQRGLREKLFF. The CDR3 nucleotides read TGTGCCTGGAGTGTACAGAGGGGCTTACGGGAAAAACTGTTTTTT.

The chain recombines TRBV6-5 with TRBJ2-4; D is perhaps TRBD1 (6 bases). The V gene's germline CDR1 is MNHEY and CDR2 SVGAGI. The length of the CDR3 is 14 residues. Trimming pared 5 bases from V and 5 bases from J, leaving 13 bases between. CDR3: CASSIEAGENIQYF. CDR3 DNA: TGTGCCAGCAGTATTGAGGCAGGGGAAAACATTCAGTACTTC.

This clone has only a few counts. The rearrangement links TRBV29-1 to TRBJ1-1; TRBD1 is a possible D gene (5 bases). This CDR3 has 12 amino acids. V lost 0 bases, J lost 5 bases, and 7 bases lay in between. In germline, CDR1 is SQVTM, CDR2 ANQGSEA. This chain's CDR3 is CSVEERTTEAFF. DNA for the CDR3: TGCAGCGTTGAAGAGCGGACAACTGAAGCTTTCTTT.

This chain links TRBV9 with TRBJ2-3; 15 nucleotides line up with TRBD2. This CDR3 contains 16 residues. V dropped 3 bases and J dropped 9; count of bases not matched to a gene: 8. Germline assignment: CDR1 SGDLS and CDR2 YYNGEE. The CDR3 bases are TGTGCCAGCAGCGCTTGGACTAGCGGGGGGGTGGGCACGCAGTATTTT. Its protein product is CASSAWTSGGVGTQYF. Complete variable domain (other parts from reference TRBV9 and TRBJ2-3): DSGVTQTPKHLITATGQRVTLRCSPRSGDLSVYWYQQSLDQGLQFLIQYYNGEERAKGNILERFSAQQFPDLHSELNLSSLELGDSALYFCASSAWTSGGVGTQYFGPGTRLTVL.

The genes are TRBV7-7 and TRBJ2-2; D possibly corresponds to TRBD2 (6 bases). Germline V lookup: CDR1 SSHAT, CDR2 FNYEAQ (reference sequence). CDR3 length: 14 amino acids. V gave up 3 bases and J gave up 4 bases, with 9 bases separating them. CDR3 residues: CASSLGGGTGELFF. The CDR3 DNA sequence: TGTGCCAGCAGCTTGGGAGGCGGCACCGGGGAGCTGTTTTTT.

The chain carries TRBV5-8 and TRBJ1-2; 12 bases are a match to TRBD1. Germline CDR1 reads SGHTS; CDR2 reads YDEGEE. The CDR3 contains 17 residues. The trim removed 3 bases at V and 3 bases at J, leaving 9 bases unmatched. DNA for the CDR3: TGTGCCAGCAGCTGGAAGGGGGACAGGGGGCTGGACTATGGCTACACCTTC. It yields the protein CASSWKGDRGLDYGYTF.

This chain joins TRBV19 and TRBJ1-1; tentative D call: TRBD1 (6 bases). This CDR3 is 13 amino acids long. V dropped 5 bases and J dropped 2 bases, with 9 bases sitting between them. CDR1 is LNHDA, CDR2 SQIVND, per germline (reference sequence). The CDR3 reads CASSLTGNTEAFF. The CDR3 coding sequence is TGTGCCAGTAGTCTGACAGGAAACACTGAAGCTTTCTTT.

This chain connects TRBV18 to TRBJ2-3; 9 bases line up with TRBD1. Germline-derived CDR1 and CDR2 are KGHSH and LQKENI. The CDR3 totals 19 residues. V trimming: 5 bases; J trimming: 8 bases; junction bases outside the gene matches: 23. The CDR3 DNA reads TGTGCCAGCTCATCTACAACTCCGGGACAGGGTAGGGTCGGAGTTACGCAGTATTTT. It is translated as CASSSTTPGQGRVGVTQYF. The variable domain in full, with the rest retrieved from reference TRBV18 and TRBJ2-3, is NAGVMQNPRHLVRRRGQEARLRCSPMKGHSHVYWYRQLPEEGLKFMVYLQKENIIDESGMPKERFSAEFPKEGPSILRIQQVVRGDSAAYFCASSSTTPGQGRVGVTQYFGPGTRLTVL.

V gene TRBV4-3 combines with J gene TRBJ2-7; D remains ambiguous. V lost 3 bases and J 6 bases, leaving 9 bases between the germline ends. Germline V CDR1 and CDR2: LGHNA, YSLEER. CDR3 length equals 12 residues. For the CDR3, the DNA is TGCGCCAGCAGCCAGGGCTCCCTCGAGCAGTACGTC. This sequence encodes CASSQGSLEQYV.

The chain combines TRBV3-1 (or the pseudogene TRBV3-2) with TRBJ2-4, with TRBD2 identical over 10 bases. V lost 1 base to trimming and J lost 6 bases; unmatched junction nucleotides: 3. Germline values: CDR1 LGHDT, CDR2 YNNKEL (reference sequence). The CDR3 is made up of 15 amino acids. CDR3 sequence: CASSQVRTSGNIQYF. CDR3 nucleotides: TGTGCCAGCAGCCAAGTTCGGACTAGCGGAAACATTCAGTACTTC.

This sequence joins TRBV30 and TRBJ1-2; D ambiguous. CDR1 is GTSNPN and CDR2 is SVGIG in the germline V gene (reference sequence). The CDR3 length is 14 residues. Trimming removed 5 bases at V and 1 base at J, with 14 bases between. DNA of the CDR3: TGTGCCTGGTATCACGGGTTCCTTAACTATGGCTACACCTTC. It codes for CAWYHGFLNYGYTF. The full variable domain, completed using reference TRBV30 and TRBJ1-2, is SQTIHQWPATLVQPVGSPLSLECTVEGTSNPNLYWYRQAAGRGLQLLFYSVGIGQISSEVPQNLSASRPQDRQFILSSKKLLLSDSGFYLCAWYHGFLNYGYTFGSGTRLTVV.